The text below deals with one TCR beta chain. Antigen unknown. Here immunoSEQ multiplex PCR was the method, and the copy in TCRdb shows in-frame clones only, minus some. The sample carries 50,000 to 65,000 clones, around 80% recorded once. The data belong to a study of vaccination effects on CD4 cells after COVID-19. This CDR3 is built from 15 residues. The germline gives CDR1 MNHEY, CDR2 SVGAGI. V lost 6 bases and J lost 9; bases outside the gene matches: 10. Study results and limitations: Marked clonal contraction of both clone types appeared late after vaccination.

ViraFEST used viral peptide pools to expand antigen-specific CD4+ T cells before sequencing. Culturing for around ten days preceded CD4+ T cell isolation. A half-medium replacement with IL-2 medium was carried out on days 3 and 7. The sequences come from CD4+ T cells from PBMCs cultured with HCoV-229E spike peptides, collected before COVID-19 vaccination. This receptor was obtained from a human donor who received a COVID-19 vaccine. The chain links TRBV6-5 to TRBJ1-3; 11 bases agree with TRBD1. The CDR3 protein is CASSLLGQGVGTIYF. Written as DNA, the CDR3 is TGTGCCAGCAGCCTGTTGGGACAGGGGGTAGGCACCATATATTTT.